The clone carrying this T cell receptor (beta chain) has ten or more counts. These data originate in a study of T-cell reconstitution after alpha-beta-depleted transplantation in children. V was pared by 7 bases and J by 5 bases, with 6 bases between. The CDR3 spans 11 residues. Germline loops: CDR1 SEHNR, CDR2 FQNEAQ (reference sequence). Preparing the TCRbeta library involved the use of unique molecular identifiers. TCRdb used MiXCR to reprocess the PCR reads, holding one entry per CDR3 protein. This sample has 400,000 to 550,000 distinct CDR3 sequences, with under 12% found just once. This chain uses TRBV7-9 with TRBJ2-1; D is ambiguous. The sequence came from a child aged 2 to 15 with inherited bone marrow failure, due to receive a stem cell transplant. The sequencing here drew on PBMCs, taken before TCRalphabeta/CD19-depleted stem cell transplant. The CDR3 DNA reads TGTGCCAGCACCGTCGACAATGAGCAGTTCTTC. Translated, it gives CASTVDNEQFF.